The 30 T cell receptor beta chains below come from one sample, sequenced in a study of blood T cell repertoires in COVID-19. Sequencing was performed with immunoSEQ multiplex PCR; in TCRdb, only in-frame clones are kept and a portion is missing. The data contain a few hundred thousand clones, roughly 90% of them singletons. The source material was PBMCs or T cells enriched from blood (not recorded which). Receptor source: a woman aged 40 to 50 who had been exposed to COVID-19.

The V gene is TRBV4-3, the J gene TRBJ2-3; the D gene is possibly TRBD2 (7 bases). The CDR3 loop spans 15 amino acids. Germline CDR1 LGHNA, CDR2 YSLEER. With 5 bases removed from V and 4 bases from J, the gap between germline ends came to 16 bases. The CDR3 spells CASSTSRGGPDTQYF. The CDR3 DNA is TGCGCCAGCAGCACGAGCAGGGGAGGGCCAGATACGCAGTATTTT.

The rearrangement joins TRBV25-1 to TRBJ1-1; 9 bases fit TRBD1. Germline loops: CDR1 MGHDK, CDR2 SYGVNS. The CDR3 sequence is 17 residues long. Trimming at V came to 2 bases and at J to 0 bases, leaving 7 bases not matched to a gene. The CDR3 spells CASSENLGQGLNTEAFF. The DNA of the CDR3 is TGTGCCAGCAGTGAAAATCTGGGACAGGGCTTGAACACTGAAGCTTTCTTT.

V is TRBV29-1 and J is TRBJ1-4, with 8 bases fitting TRBD1. The CDR3 runs 14 residues. Germline values: CDR1 SQVTM, CDR2 ANQGSEA. Unmatched junction bases numbered 9, after V lost 6 bases and J lost 6 bases. Written as DNA, the CDR3 is TGCAGCGTGGGGTTGGTGACAGGGGATGAAAAACTGTTTTTT. This encodes CSVGLVTGDEKLFF.

V is TRBV10-2 and J is TRBJ1-5; 7 nucleotides agree with TRBD1. Trimming cost V 5 bases and J 6 bases; bases outside gene matches: 4. The CDR3 totals 13 residues. Looked up from germline, CDR1 is WSHSY and CDR2 is SAAADI. The CDR3 loop reads CASSQDRVQPQHF. The CDR3 DNA reads TGCGCCAGCAGTCAAGACAGGGTTCAGCCCCAGCATTTT.

The chain is built from TRBV29-1 and TRBJ1-2, with D perhaps matching TRBD1 (6 bases). The CDR3 is made up of 13 amino acids. Germline V CDR1 and CDR2: SQVTM, ANQGSEA. Trimming shortened V by 4 bases and J by 6 bases, and 15 bases separated the two germline ends. CDR3 sequence: CSVGDAGADGYTF. The DNA for the CDR3 is TGCAGCGTTGGAGATGCGGGGGCCGATGGCTACACCTTC. The full variable domain, rest sourced from reference TRBV29-1 and TRBJ1-2, is SAVISQKPSRDICQRGTSLTIQCQVDSQVTMMFWYRQQPGQSLTLIATANQGSEATYESGFVIDKFPISRPNLTFSTLTVSNMSPEDSSIYLCSVGDAGADGYTFGSGTRLTVV.

The genes are TRBV13 and TRBJ2-7, with TRBD1 identical over 8 bases. Looked up from germline, CDR1 is PRHDT and CDR2 is FYEKMQ (reference sequence). V lost 6 bases and J lost 5; bases outside the gene matches: 6. CDR3 length equals 13 residues. CDR3 region: CASRDRDLNEQYF. CDR3 DNA: TGTGCCAGCAGGGACAGGGACTTGAACGAGCAGTACTTC. The full variable domain, rest sourced from reference TRBV13 and TRBJ2-7, is AAGVIQSPRHLIKEKRETATLKCYPIPRHDTVYWYQQGPGQDPQFLISFYEKMQSDKGSIPDRFSAQQFSDYHSELNMSSLELGDSALYFCASRDRDLNEQYFGPGTRLTVT.

CDR3 bases: TGTGCTAGTGGCCCGGGACAGGGGTTAAACACCGGGGAGCTGTTTTTT. Its protein product is CASGPGQGLNTGELFF. The genes are TRBV12-5 and TRBJ2-2; 10 bases fit TRBD1. This CDR3 has 16 amino acids. Germline CDR1 reads LGHNT; CDR2 reads FRNRAP. J lost 2 bases, V lost 6 bases, and 6 bases had no gene match.

This chain joins TRBV6-5 and TRBJ1-2; D is unclear. The ends were cut back, 0 bases at V and 4 bases at J, with 9 bases in the middle. The CDR3 has 14 amino acids. CDR1 and CDR2 (germline): MNHEY, SVGAGI. The CDR3 protein is CASSYSTRFYGYTF. The CDR3 DNA reads TGTGCCAGCAGTTACTCGACTCGGTTCTATGGCTACACCTTC.

The rearrangement links TRBV30 to TRBJ1-1; TRBD1 matches at 10 bases. Germline CDR1 and CDR2: GTSNPN and SVGIG (reference sequence). The CDR3 runs to 13 residues. Trimming removed 5 bases from V and 5 bases from J; junction bases left unmatched: 5. The CDR3 nucleotides read TGTGCCTGGGGGGACAGGGGATATACTGAAGCTTTCTTT. Protein product: CAWGDRGYTEAFF.

V gene TRBV10-1 combines with J gene TRBJ2-7, with D possibly matching TRBD2 (7 bases). The CDR3 extends over 13 amino acids. From germline, CDR1 is WNHNN and CDR2 SYGVQD (reference sequence). V lost 3 bases to trimming and J lost 4 bases, with 10 bases between them. The CDR3 nucleotides are TGCGCCAGCAGTGAACAGGGAGGGTACGAGCAGTACTTC. Amino acids: CASSEQGGYEQYF.

The chain carries TRBV7-9 and TRBJ2-3; TRBD2 aligns across 14 bases. Trimming cost V 5 bases and J 3 bases; bases outside gene matches: 13. Germline assignment: CDR1 SEHNR and CDR2 FQNEAQ (reference sequence). The CDR3 runs 19 residues. CDR3: CASSRSGTSGGRRTDTQYF. DNA for the CDR3: TGTGCCAGCAGCCGCTCCGGGACTAGCGGGGGACGTAGGACAGATACGCAGTATTTT.

The chain combines TRBV6-1 with TRBJ1-5; 8 nucleotides line up with TRBD1. The germline gives CDR1 MNHNS, CDR2 SASEGT. The length of the CDR3 is 15 residues. V trimming: 3 bases; J trimming: 7 bases; junction bases outside the gene matches: 8. CDR3 DNA sequence: TGTGCCAGCAGTGAGGACAGGGTTGGAAGCCAGCCCCAGCATTTT. As protein: CASSEDRVGSQPQHF.

V usage is TRBV5-1 and J usage is TRBJ2-1; TRBD2 matches 7 bases. V lost 0 bases to trimming and J lost 1 base; unmatched junction nucleotides: 7. Germline assignment: CDR1 SGHRS and CDR2 YFSETQ. The CDR3 is made up of 17 amino acids. In nucleotides, the CDR3 is TGCGCCAGCAGCTTGGCCCTAGCGGTACCTTCCTACAATGAGCAGTTCTTC. Translated: CASSLALAVPSYNEQFF.

The rearrangement joins TRBV19 to TRBJ1-1, with 7 bases matching TRBD1. J gave up 5 bases and V 5 bases, and 17 bases lay outside the gene matches. CDR3 size: 17 residues. Germline loops: CDR1 LNHDA, CDR2 SQIVND (reference sequence). Here the CDR3 DNA reads TGTGCCAGTAGTGCACCTACCGTCCCGACAGGGCGGACTGAAGCTTTCTTT. Its translation: CASSAPTVPTGRTEAFF.

This chain connects TRBV12-5 to TRBJ2-1; D is perhaps TRBD2 (5 bases). Between the trimmed V and J ends, which lost 0 bases and 6 bases, there was a span of 24 bases. Per germline, CDR1 LGHNT and CDR2 FRNRAP. The CDR3 is 19 residues long. The CDR3 is CASGLVGSVTTRPGNEQFF. The DNA for the CDR3 is TGTGCTAGTGGTTTGGTAGGGTCGGTGACTACCCGACCGGGCAATGAGCAGTTCTTC.

This clone was seen only once. The chain links TRBV19 to TRBJ1-3; 9 positions match TRBD1. This CDR3 is built from 15 residues. The V and J ends lost 8 bases and 4 bases, in that order; junction bases with no gene match: 9. Germline assignment: CDR1 LNHDA and CDR2 SQIVND (reference sequence). The CDR3 here is CASHPAGTGGNTIYF. In DNA form, the CDR3 reads TGTGCCAGTCACCCTGCCGGGACAGGGGGAAACACCATATATTTT.

This clone was detected only once. The J gene is TRBJ2-7, the V gene TRBV7-9; 8 positions agree with TRBD1. CDR1 is SEHNR and CDR2 is FQNEAQ in the germline V gene (reference sequence). The CDR3 sequence is 16 residues long. J was trimmed by 5 bases and V by 2 bases; bases with no gene match: 11. The CDR3 region is CASSLKRQGAINEQYF. The CDR3 DNA sequence: TGTGCCAGCAGCTTAAAAAGGCAGGGGGCGATCAACGAGCAGTACTTC.

V usage is TRBV6-5 and J usage is TRBJ1-5, with D possibly TRBD1 on 6 matching bases. Trimming stripped 8 bases from V and 3 bases from J, with 11 bases between. The CDR3 loop spans 13 amino acids. Germline V lookup: CDR1 MNHEY, CDR2 SVGAGI. The CDR3 protein is CASANRDNQPQHF. The CDR3 nucleotides are TGTGCCAGCGCTAACAGGGACAATCAGCCCCAGCATTTT.

This chain joins TRBV11-3 and TRBJ2-2; D possibly corresponds to TRBD2 (6 bases). V lost 4 bases to trimming and J lost 5 bases, with 11 bases between them. Germline V gene lookup returns CDR1 SGHNT and CDR2 YENEEA. This CDR3 has 14 residues. The CDR3: CASSSTSQTGELFF. CDR3 bases: TGTGCCAGCAGCTCGACTAGTCAGACCGGGGAGCTGTTTTTT.

J is TRBJ2-1 and V is TRBV5-6; 14 nucleotides match TRBD2. The CDR3 loop spans 17 amino acids. V was clipped by 6 bases and J by 3 bases; unmatched bases: 8. Germline CDR1 reads SGHDT; CDR2 reads YYEEEE. CDR3 nucleotides: TGTGCCAGCACCCGCAGGACTAGCGGGGGGCTCTACAATGAGCAGTTCTTC. Translated: CASTRRTSGGLYNEQFF.

The J gene is TRBJ1-1, the V gene TRBV29-1, with D possibly being TRBD1 (5 bases). The CDR3 length is 15 residues. Looked up from germline, CDR1 is SQVTM and CDR2 is ANQGSEA. Trimming cost V 1 base and J 1 base, with 13 bases left between them. CDR3 coding DNA: TGCAGCGTTGAAGGGGGGGTAATGCGGAACACTGAAGCTTTCTTT. Its protein is CSVEGGVMRNTEAFF.

The chain is built from TRBV5-1 and TRBJ2-1; 7 bases are shared with TRBD1. Unmatched junction bases numbered 7, after V lost 4 bases and J lost 9 bases. The CDR3 covers 13 residues. In germline, CDR1 is SGHRS, CDR2 YFSETQ. In DNA, the CDR3 is TGCGCCAGCAGCCGCCCTCCAGGGGGTGAGCAGTTCTTC. It translates to CASSRPPGGEQFF.

The chain combines TRBV7-2 with TRBJ2-4; 14 nucleotides agree with TRBD2. The CDR3 is made up of 19 amino acids. V trimming: 3 bases; J trimming: 2 bases; junction bases outside the gene matches: 9. In germline, CDR1 is SGHTA, CDR2 FQGNSA. The CDR3 coding sequence is TGTGCCAGCAGCTTTAGGGTAGGACTAGCGGGAGGAACCAAAAACATTCAGTACTTC. Translation: CASSFRVGLAGGTKNIQYF.

The V call is TRBV3-1 (or the pseudogene TRBV3-2), the J call TRBJ1-3, with D perhaps TRBD1 (5 bases). There are 16 residues in the CDR3. Per the germline V gene, CDR1 is LGHDT and CDR2 is YNNKEL (reference sequence). V lost 1 base to trimming and J lost 2 bases, with 12 bases between them. As DNA, the CDR3 is TGTGCCAGCAGCCAAGGCGGTGGGGCAGCTGGAAACACCATATATTTT. This gives the protein CASSQGGGAAGNTIYF.

The V gene is TRBV20-1, the J gene TRBJ2-7; 11 nucleotides match TRBD1. The CDR3 runs to 13 residues. The V and J ends lost 3 bases and 5 bases, in that order; junction bases with no gene match: 3. CDR1 and CDR2 from the germline V gene are DFQATT and SNEGSKA (reference sequence). The CDR3 DNA follows: TGCAGTGCTAGTTGGGACAGGGGGAACGAGCAGTACTTC. It yields the protein CSASWDRGNEQYF.

The chain has TRBV19 and TRBJ1-5; no reliable D call. Trimming left V 1 base short and J 0 bases short, with 4 bases between. This CDR3 comprises 14 residues. From germline, CDR1 is LNHDA and CDR2 SQIVND (reference sequence). As DNA, the CDR3 is TGTGCCAGTAGTATAGTATTTAGCAATCAGCCCCAGCATTTT. It specifies CASSIVFSNQPQHF.

The chain combines TRBV9 with TRBJ1-1, with no clear D. The CDR3 spans 16 residues. The germline CDR1 and CDR2 sequences are SGDLS and YYNGEE. The V end lost 4 bases, the J end lost 7 bases, and 23 bases lay between the germline ends. DNA of the CDR3: TGTGCCAGCAGCCTGGAACCGACCCTTGGAGTAGTTGAAGCTTTCTTT. Its translation is CASSLEPTLGVVEAFF.

The V call is TRBV7-9, the J call TRBJ1-6; D unresolved. CDR3 length: 14 residues. The ends were cut back, 6 bases at V and 4 bases at J, with 10 bases in the middle. The germline gives CDR1 SEHNR, CDR2 FQNEAQ (reference sequence). The chain's CDR3 is CASSTDTYNSPLHF. DNA for the CDR3: TGTGCCAGCAGTACCGACACTTATAATTCACCCCTCCACTTT.

The rearrangement joins TRBV19 to TRBJ2-7; D ambiguous. This CDR3 region has 14 residues. Deletions cut 7 bases from V and 4 bases from J, with 17 bases between. The germline CDR1 and CDR2 sequences are LNHDA and SQIVND (reference sequence). In DNA, the CDR3 is TGTGCCAGTATCTTTCCCGCACTCGGGTACGAGCAGTACTTC. Translating it yields CASIFPALGYEQYF. The full variable domain, in which reference TRBV19 and TRBJ2-7 provide the parts outside the CDR3, is DGGITQSPKYLFRKEGQNVTLSCEQNLNHDAMYWYRQDPGQGLRLIYYSQIVNDFQKGDIAEGYSVSREKKESFPLTVTSAQKNPTAFYLCASIFPALGYEQYFGPGTRLTVT.

The chain uses TRBV3-1 (or the pseudogene TRBV3-2) and TRBJ2-2; 13 nucleotides match TRBD2. Germline CDR1 reads LGHDT; CDR2 reads YNNKEL (reference sequence). The CDR3 totals 16 residues. The junction had 6 bases not matched to a gene; V was cut back by 5 bases and J by 6 bases. The CDR3 here is CASSYPGLAGPGELFF. The CDR3 bases are TGTGCCAGCAGCTATCCGGGACTAGCGGGACCCGGGGAGCTGTTTTTT.